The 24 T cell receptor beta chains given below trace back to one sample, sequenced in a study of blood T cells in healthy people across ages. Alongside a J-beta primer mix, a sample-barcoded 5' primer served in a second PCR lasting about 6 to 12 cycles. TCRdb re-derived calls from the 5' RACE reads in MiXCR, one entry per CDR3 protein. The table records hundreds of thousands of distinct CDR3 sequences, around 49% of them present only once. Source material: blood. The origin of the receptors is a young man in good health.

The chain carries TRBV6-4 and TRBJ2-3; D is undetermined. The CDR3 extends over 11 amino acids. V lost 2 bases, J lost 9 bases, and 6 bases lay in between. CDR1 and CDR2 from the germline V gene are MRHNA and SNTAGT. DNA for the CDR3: TGTGCCAGCAGTGACATGAGGACGCAGTATTTT. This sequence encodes CASSDMRTQYF.

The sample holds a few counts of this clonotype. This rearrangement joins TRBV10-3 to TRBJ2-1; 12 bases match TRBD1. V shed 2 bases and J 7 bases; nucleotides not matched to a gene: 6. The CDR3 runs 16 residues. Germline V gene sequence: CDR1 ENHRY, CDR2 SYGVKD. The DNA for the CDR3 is TGTGCCATCAGTGAGGGGGGACAGGGGGCGCGGAATGAGCAGTTCTTC. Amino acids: CAISEGGQGARNEQFF.

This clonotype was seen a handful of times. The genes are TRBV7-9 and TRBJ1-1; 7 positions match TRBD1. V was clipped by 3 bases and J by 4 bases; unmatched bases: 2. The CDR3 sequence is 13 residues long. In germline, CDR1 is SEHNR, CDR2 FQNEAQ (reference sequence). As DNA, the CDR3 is TGTGCCAGCAGCTTTCGACAGGGCACTGAAGCTTTCTTT. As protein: CASSFRQGTEAFF.

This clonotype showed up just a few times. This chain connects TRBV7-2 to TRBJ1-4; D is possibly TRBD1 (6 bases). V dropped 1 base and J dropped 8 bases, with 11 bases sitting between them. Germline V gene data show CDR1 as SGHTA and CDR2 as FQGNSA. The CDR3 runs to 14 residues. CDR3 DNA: TGTGCCAGCAGCTTAGGGACAGTAGGGGAAAAACTGTTTTTT. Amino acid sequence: CASSLGTVGEKLFF.

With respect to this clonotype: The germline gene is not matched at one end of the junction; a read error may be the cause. CDR3 region: CVSSWGDRTVYEQYF. The CDR3 DNA sequence: TGCGTCAGCAGCTGGGGGGACAGGACGGTCTACGAGCAGTACTTC. The chain uses TRBV5-1 and TRBJ2-7, with 8 bases aligning to TRBD1. Germline loops: CDR1 SGHRS, CDR2 YFSETQ. This CDR3 comprises 15 residues.

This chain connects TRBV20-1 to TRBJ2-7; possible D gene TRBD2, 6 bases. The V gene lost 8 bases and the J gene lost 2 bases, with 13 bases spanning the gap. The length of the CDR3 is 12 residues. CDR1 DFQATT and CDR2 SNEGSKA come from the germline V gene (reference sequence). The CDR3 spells CSTPGETYEQYF. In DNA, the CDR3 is TGCAGTACTCCGGGGGAAACCTACGAGCAGTACTTC.

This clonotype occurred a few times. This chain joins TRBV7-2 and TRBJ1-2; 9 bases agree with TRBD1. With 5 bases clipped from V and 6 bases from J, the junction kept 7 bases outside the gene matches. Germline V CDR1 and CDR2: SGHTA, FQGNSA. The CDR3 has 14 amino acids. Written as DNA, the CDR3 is TGTGCCAGCAGCACCCCCGGGACAGGGCATGGCTACACCTTC. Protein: CASSTPGTGHGYTF.

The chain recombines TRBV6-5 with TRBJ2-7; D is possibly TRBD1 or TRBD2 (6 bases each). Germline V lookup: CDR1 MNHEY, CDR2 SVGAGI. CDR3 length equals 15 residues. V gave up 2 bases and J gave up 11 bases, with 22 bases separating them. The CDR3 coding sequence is TGTGCCAGCAGTTACGCGGGACGGACAGCCCGCTCGGAGTACTTC. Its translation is CASSYAGRTARSEYF.

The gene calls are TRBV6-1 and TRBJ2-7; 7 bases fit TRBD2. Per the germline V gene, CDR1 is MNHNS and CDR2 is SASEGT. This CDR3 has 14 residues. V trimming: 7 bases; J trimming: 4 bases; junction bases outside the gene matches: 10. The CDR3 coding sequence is TGTGCCAGCACCTCCTCAGCGGGAAGGTACGAGCAGTACTTC. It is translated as CASTSSAGRYEQYF.

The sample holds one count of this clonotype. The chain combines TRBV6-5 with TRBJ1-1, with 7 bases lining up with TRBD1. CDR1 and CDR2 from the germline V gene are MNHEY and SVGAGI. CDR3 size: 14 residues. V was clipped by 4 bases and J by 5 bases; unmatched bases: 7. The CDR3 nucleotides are TGTGCCAGCAGTTTGGGACAGTTTGGAACTGAAGCTTTCTTT. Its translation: CASSLGQFGTEAFF.

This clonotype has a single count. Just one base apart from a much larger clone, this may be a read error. CDR3: CAGSQEVAGGANVLTF. For the CDR3, the DNA is TGTGCCGGCAGCCAAGAGGTTGCAGGAGGGGCCAACGTCCTGACTTTC. This chain connects TRBV4-2 to TRBJ2-6; D call uncertain. Germline CDR1 is LGHNA and CDR2 is YNFKEQ. The CDR3 is made up of 16 amino acids.

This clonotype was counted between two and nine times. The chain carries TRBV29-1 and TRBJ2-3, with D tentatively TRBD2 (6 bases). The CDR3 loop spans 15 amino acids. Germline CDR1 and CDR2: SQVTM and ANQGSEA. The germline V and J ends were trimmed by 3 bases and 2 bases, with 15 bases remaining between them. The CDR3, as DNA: TGCAGCGTTGACGGGGGTACAGACCCCACAGATACGCAGTATTTT. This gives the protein CSVDGGTDPTDTQYF.

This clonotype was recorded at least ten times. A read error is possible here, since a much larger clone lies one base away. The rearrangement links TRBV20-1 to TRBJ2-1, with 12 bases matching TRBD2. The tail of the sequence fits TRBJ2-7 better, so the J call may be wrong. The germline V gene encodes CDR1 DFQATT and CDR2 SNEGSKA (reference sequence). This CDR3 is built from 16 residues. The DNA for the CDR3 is TGCAGTGCTAGATTCCTAGCGGGGGGGGCCTACAATGAGCAGTACTTC. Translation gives CSARFLAGGAYNEQYF.

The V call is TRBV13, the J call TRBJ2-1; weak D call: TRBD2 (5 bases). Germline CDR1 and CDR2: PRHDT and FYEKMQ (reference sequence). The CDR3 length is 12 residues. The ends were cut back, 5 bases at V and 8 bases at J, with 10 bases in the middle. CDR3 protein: CASSQRVDEQFF. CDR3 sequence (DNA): TGTGCCAGCAGCCAGAGGGTAGATGAGCAGTTCTTC.

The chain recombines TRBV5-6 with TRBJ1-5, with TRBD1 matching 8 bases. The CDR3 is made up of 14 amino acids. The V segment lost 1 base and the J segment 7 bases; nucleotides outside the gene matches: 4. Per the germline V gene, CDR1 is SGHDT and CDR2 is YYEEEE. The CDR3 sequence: CASSLQGAAQPQHF. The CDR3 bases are TGTGCCAGCAGCTTGCAGGGGGCGGCACAGCCCCAGCATTTT.

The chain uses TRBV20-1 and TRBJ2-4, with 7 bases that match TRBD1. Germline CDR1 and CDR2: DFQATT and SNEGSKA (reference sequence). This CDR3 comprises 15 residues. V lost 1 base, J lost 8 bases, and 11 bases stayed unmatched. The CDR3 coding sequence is TGCAGTGCTAGAGGCTCGACAGGGTGGGGCTACATTCAGTACTTC. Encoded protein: CSARGSTGWGYIQYF.

The CDR3 reads CASSYAGSSYNEQFF. Here the CDR3 DNA reads TGTGCCAGCAGTTACGCGGGGAGCTCCTACAATGAGCAGTTCTTC. The chain employs TRBV6-5 and TRBJ2-1; D might be TRBD2 (6 bases). Trimming took 2 bases from V and 0 from J, leaving 8 bases between them. Germline CDR1 and CDR2: MNHEY and SVGAGI. This CDR3 is 15 amino acids long.

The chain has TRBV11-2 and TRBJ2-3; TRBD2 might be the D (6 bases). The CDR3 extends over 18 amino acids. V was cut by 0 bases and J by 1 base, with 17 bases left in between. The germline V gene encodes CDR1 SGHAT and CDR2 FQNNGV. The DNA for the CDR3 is TGTGCCAGCAGCTTAGATGAGTGGGGCGGGATGGGCACAGATACGCAGTATTTT. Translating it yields CASSLDEWGGMGTDTQYF.

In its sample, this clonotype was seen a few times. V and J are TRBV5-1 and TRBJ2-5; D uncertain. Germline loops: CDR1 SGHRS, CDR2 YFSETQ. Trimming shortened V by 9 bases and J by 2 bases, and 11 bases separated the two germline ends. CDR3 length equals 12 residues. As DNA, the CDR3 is TGCGCCATCCGGACCCCACAAGAGACCCAGTACTTC. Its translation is CAIRTPQETQYF.

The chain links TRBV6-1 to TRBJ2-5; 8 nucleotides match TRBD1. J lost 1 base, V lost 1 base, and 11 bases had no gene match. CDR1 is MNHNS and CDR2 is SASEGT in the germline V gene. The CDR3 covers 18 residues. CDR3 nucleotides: TGTGCCAGCAGTGAAGTGAGTCGGGGCGACAGGGGCCAAGAGACCCAGTACTTC. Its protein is CASSEVSRGDRGQETQYF.

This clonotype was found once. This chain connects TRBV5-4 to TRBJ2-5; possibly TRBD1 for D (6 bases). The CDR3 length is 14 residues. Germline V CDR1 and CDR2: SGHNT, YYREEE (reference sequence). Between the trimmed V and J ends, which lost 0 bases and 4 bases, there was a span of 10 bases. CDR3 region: CASSLDPDRETQYF. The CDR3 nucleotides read TGTGCCAGCAGCTTGGACCCGGACAGAGAGACCCAGTACTTC.

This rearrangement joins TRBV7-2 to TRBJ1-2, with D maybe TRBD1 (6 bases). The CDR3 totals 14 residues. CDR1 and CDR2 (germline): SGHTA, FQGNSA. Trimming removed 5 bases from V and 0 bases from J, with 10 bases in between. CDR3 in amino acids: CASSLGASNYGYTF. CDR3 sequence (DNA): TGTGCCAGCAGCCTGGGGGCCTCTAACTATGGCTACACCTTC.

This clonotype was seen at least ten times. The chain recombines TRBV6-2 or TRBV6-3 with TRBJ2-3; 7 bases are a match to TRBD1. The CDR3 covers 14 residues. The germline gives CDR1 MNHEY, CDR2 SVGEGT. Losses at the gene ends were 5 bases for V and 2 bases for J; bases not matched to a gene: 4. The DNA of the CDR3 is TGTGCCAGCAGTGGGGGACAGCACACAGATACGCAGTATTTT. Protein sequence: CASSGGQHTDTQYF.

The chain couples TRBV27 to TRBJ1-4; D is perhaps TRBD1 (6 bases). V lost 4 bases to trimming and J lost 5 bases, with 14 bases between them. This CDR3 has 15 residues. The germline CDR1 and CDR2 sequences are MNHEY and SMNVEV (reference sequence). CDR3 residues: CASSSYRAWNEKLFF. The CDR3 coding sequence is TGTGCCAGCAGTTCGTACAGGGCCTGGAATGAAAAACTGTTTTTT.